A selection of T cell receptor beta chains follows, all from one sample in a study of identical twins. TCRdb ran MiXCR on the 5' RACE reads and lists one entry per CDR3 protein. Of some 500,000 distinct CDR3 sequences in the sample, roughly 13% were seen once. The data also belong to a second study, concerning yellow fever vaccine responses in identical twins.

The sample comprised CD4+ T cells sorted from blood. The receptors derive from a woman under 30 in good health. Each CDR3 is given with its conserved first and last residue. A D gene is named only where the DNA matches it firmly. Clone size is stated in some rows and not others, as once, few, many or a class when expanded.

v_gene	abundance	d_gene	j_gene	CDR3aa	CDR3nt
TRBV29-1	many	NA	TRBJ2-5	CSARRSGETQYF	TGCAGCGCCCGTAGGTCCGGGGAGACCCAGTACTTC
TRBV5-1	many	TRBD2	TRBJ2-3	CASSKGTSGEKADTQYF	TGCGCCAGCAGCAAAGGGACTAGCGGTGAAAAAGCAGATACGCAGTATTTT
TRBV20-1	NA	NA	TRBJ2-7	CSAKEFYEQYF	TGCAGTGCTAAAGAGTTCTACGAGCAGTACTTC
TRBV12-3/TRBV12-4	few	NA	TRBJ2-7	CASSFIAGQTYEQYF	TGTGCCAGCAGTTTCATAGCAGGACAGACCTACGAGCAGTACTTC
TRBV7-7	NA	NA	TRBJ2-3	CASSLVRGSDTQYF	TGTGCTAGCAGCTTAGTACGAGGGTCCGATACGCAGTATTTT
TRBV7-9	NA	NA	TRBJ2-2	CASSGRQERNTGELFF	TGTGCCAGCAGCGGTAGACAGGAGAGGAACACCGGGGAGCTGTTTTTT
TRBV12-3/TRBV12-4	many	NA	TRBJ1-6	CASSFYRDNSPLHF	TGTGCCAGCAGTTTTTACAGGGATAATTCACCCCTCCACTTT
TRBV29-1	few	NA	TRBJ2-6	CSFQSGANVLTF	TGCAGCTTCCAATCTGGGGCCAACGTCCTGACTTTC
TRBV7-8	NA	TRBD1	TRBJ1-5	CASSPLTGGSNQPQHF	TGTGCCAGCAGCCCTCTAACAGGGGGGAGCAATCAGCCCCAGCATTTT
TRBV11-2	NA	TRBD1	TRBJ2-6	CASSLVPGGVSGANVLTF	TGTGCCAGCAGCTTAGTTCCAGGGGGCGTCTCTGGGGCCAACGTCCTGACTTTC
TRBV18	NA	NA	TRBJ2-7	CASSLSRIHEQYF	TGTGCCAGCTCCCTTTCCAGAATCCACGAGCAGTACTTC
TRBV4-3	few	TRBD1	TRBJ2-1	CASSQESGTGRNEQFF	TGCGCCAGCAGCCAAGAGTCCGGGACAGGACGCAATGAGCAGTTCTTC
TRBV5-1	NA	NA	TRBJ2-2	CASSLGSHGNTGELFF	TGCGCCAGCAGCTTGGGCAGCCACGGGAACACCGGGGAGCTGTTTTTT
TRBV12-3/TRBV12-4	many	NA	TRBJ2-1	CASRRTPHNEQFF	TGTGCCAGCAGAAGGACTCCTCACAATGAGCAGTTCTTC
TRBV7-2	NA	NA	TRBJ2-1	CASSLATRTGEQFF	TGTGCCAGCAGCTTAGCTACTCGGACGGGCGAGCAGTTCTTC
TRBV3-1	few	TRBD1	TRBJ1-6	CASSQKTGERSPLHF	TGTGCCAGCAGTCAAAAGACAGGGGAGAGGTCACCCCTCCACTTT
TRBV6-1	NA	TRBD2	TRBJ2-7	CASSTGTNQNSYEQYF	TGTGCCAGCAGCACGGGGACTAACCAGAACTCCTACGAGCAGTACTTC
TRBV5-5	few	TRBD2	TRBJ2-3	CASSLGLAGETDTQYF	TGTGCCAGCAGTCTCGGACTAGCGGGGGAAACAGATACGCAGTATTTT
TRBV5-5	few	NA	TRBJ2-1	CASSLGWYNEQFF	TGTGCCAGCAGCTTGGGGTGGTACAATGAGCAGTTCTTC
TRBV20-1	NA	TRBD2	TRBJ2-5	CCARWTSGSVWQETQYF	TGCTGCGCTAGATGGACTAGCGGGAGTGTGTGGCAAGAGACCCAGTACTTC
TRBV12-3/TRBV12-4	few	TRBD1	TRBJ2-7	CASSLIIGTGVWEQYF	TGTGCCAGCAGTTTAATTATCGGGACAGGGGTGTGGGAGCAGTACTTC
TRBV20-1	few	TRBD1	TRBJ1-1	CSARASNRDSGTEAFF	TGCAGTGCTAGAGCCTCCAACCGGGACAGTGGAACTGAAGCTTTCTTT